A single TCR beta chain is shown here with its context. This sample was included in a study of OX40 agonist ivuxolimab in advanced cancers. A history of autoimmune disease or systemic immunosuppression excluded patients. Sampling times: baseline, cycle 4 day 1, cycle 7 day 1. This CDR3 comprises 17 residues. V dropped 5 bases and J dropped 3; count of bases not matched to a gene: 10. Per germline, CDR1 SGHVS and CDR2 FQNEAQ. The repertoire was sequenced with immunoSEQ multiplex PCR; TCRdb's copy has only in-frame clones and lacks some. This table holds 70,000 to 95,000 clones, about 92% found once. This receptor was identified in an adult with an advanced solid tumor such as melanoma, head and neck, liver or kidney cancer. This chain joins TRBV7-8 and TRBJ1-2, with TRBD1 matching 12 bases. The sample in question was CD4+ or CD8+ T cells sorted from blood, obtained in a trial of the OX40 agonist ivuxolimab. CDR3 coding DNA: TGTGCCAGCAGCCACCGGGACAGGGGGCTCGGTGACTATGGCTACACCTTC. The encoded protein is CASSHRDRGLGDYGYTF. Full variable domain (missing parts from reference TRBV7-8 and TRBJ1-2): GAGVSQSPRYKVAKRGQDVALRCDPISGHVSLFWYQQALGQGPEFLTYFQNEAQLDKSGLPSDRFFAERPEGSVSTLKIQRTQQEDSAVYLCASSHRDRGLGDYGYTFGSGTRLTVV.